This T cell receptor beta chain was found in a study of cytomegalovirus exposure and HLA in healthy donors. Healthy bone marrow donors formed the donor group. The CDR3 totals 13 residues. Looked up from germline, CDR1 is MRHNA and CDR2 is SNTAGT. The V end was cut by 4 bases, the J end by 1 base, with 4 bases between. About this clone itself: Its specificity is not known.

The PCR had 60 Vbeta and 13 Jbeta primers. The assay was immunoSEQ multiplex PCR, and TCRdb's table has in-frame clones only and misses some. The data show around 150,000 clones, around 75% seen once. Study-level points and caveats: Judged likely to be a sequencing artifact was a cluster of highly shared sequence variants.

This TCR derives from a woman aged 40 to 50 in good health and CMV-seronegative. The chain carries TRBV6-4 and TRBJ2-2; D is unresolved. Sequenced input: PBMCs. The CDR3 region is CASSARNTGELFF. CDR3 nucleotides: TGTGCCAGCAGTGCCAGGAACACCGGGGAGCTGTTTTTT.